The clone carrying this T cell receptor (beta chain) showed up just a few times. Trimming pared 2 bases from V and 3 bases from J, leaving 9 bases between. Germline V gives CDR1 SGHRS, CDR2 YFSETQ. This CDR3 is built from 14 residues. This table comes from immunoSEQ multiplex PCR, and its TCRdb copy is limited to in-frame clones, with some not included. The sample has about 11,000 clones, roughly 31% seen once. These data are taken from a study of graft-versus-host responses after intestinal transplantation. The sequence was collected from a human patient who was an organ donor for intestinal transplantation. The rearrangement links TRBV5-1 to TRBJ2-1, with D possibly matching TRBD1 (6 bases). The specimen was alloreactive CD4+ T cells from a mixed lymphocyte reaction culture, collected before transplantation. The subset was: CFSE-low proliferating T cells sorted from roughly six-day pre-transplant mixed lymphocyte reaction (GvH or HvG direction). CDR3 region: CASSFPDSYNEQFF. CDR3 DNA sequence: TGCGCCAGCAGCTTTCCGGACAGCTACAATGAGCAGTTCTTC.